The 14 T cell receptor beta chains below come from one sample, sequenced in a study of T cell responses to AZD1222 COVID-19 vaccine. Profiled with immunoSEQ multiplex PCR; TCRdb holds only in-frame clones, not every one. Among about 120,000 clones listed, 80% to 95% were seen once. Sequenced material: peripheral blood, taken on day 0 of AZD1222 vaccination. These receptors all stem from an adult in good health.

The chain employs TRBV19 and TRBJ2-7; D might be TRBD1 or TRBD2, each matching 5 bases. Trimming took off 6 bases at V and 0 bases at J, with 15 bases between the two ends. The CDR3 loop spans 15 amino acids. CDR1 and CDR2 (germline): LNHDA, SQIVND (reference sequence). CDR3 amino acids: CASSDRSGPSYEQYF. The CDR3 DNA is TGTGCCAGTAGCGACCGTTCGGGGCCCTCCTACGAGCAGTACTTC.

This clone is a singleton in its sample. This chain uses TRBV11-2 with TRBJ1-1; perhaps TRBD1 as D (5 bases). This CDR3 region has 15 residues. With 5 bases removed from V and 5 bases from J, the gap between germline ends came to 18 bases. Germline V gene data show CDR1 as SGHAT and CDR2 as FQNNGV. CDR3 sequence: CASSEDRPQVTEAFF. CDR3 coding DNA: TGTGCCAGCAGCGAAGACAGACCCCAGGTAACTGAAGCTTTCTTT.

Ten or more counts support this clone. Other nucleotide sequences from this sample produce the same CDR3. V gene TRBV20-1 combines with J gene TRBJ1-5; no clear D gene. The germline V and J ends were trimmed by 3 bases and 0 bases, with 9 bases remaining between them. The CDR3 runs to 14 residues. Germline V gives CDR1 DFQATT, CDR2 SNEGSKA (reference sequence). The CDR3 sequence is CSASGRNSNQPQHF. The CDR3 DNA reads TGCAGTGCTAGTGGGCGGAATAGCAATCAGCCCCAGCATTTT.

This chain joins TRBV27 and TRBJ2-7; 10 bases align to TRBD1. This CDR3 is built from 15 residues. Germline V CDR1 and CDR2: MNHEY, SMNVEV (reference sequence). With 5 bases clipped from V and 2 bases from J, the junction kept 6 bases outside the gene matches. Written as DNA, the CDR3 is TGTGCCAGCAGTCCCGGGACAGGGGTTACCTACGAGCAGTACTTC. This encodes CASSPGTGVTYEQYF.

This chain joins TRBV30 and TRBJ1-1, with D perhaps TRBD1 (5 bases). V lost 5 bases and J 6 bases, leaving 19 bases between the germline ends. The CDR3 is 14 residues long. The germline V gene encodes CDR1 GTSNPN and CDR2 SVGIG (reference sequence). CDR3 loop: CAWSGSTVVSEAFF. Here the CDR3 DNA reads TGTGCCTGGTCCGGTTCGACAGTCGTTTCTGAAGCTTTCTTT.

V gene TRBV10-3 combines with J gene TRBJ2-2, with 12 bases aligning to TRBD1. This CDR3 is 20 amino acids long. V dropped 0 bases and J dropped 1; count of bases not matched to a gene: 9. Germline lookup yields CDR1 ENHRY and CDR2 SYGVKD. In nucleotides, the CDR3 is TGTGCCATCAGTGAGTCGGGGGACAGGGGGCTAAAGGTGAACACCGGGGAGCTGTTTTTT. This translates into CAISESGDRGLKVNTGELFF.

The J gene is TRBJ2-3, the V gene TRBV6-6; the D gene could be TRBD1 or TRBD2 (5 bases each). The germline CDR1 and CDR2 sequences are MNHNY and SVGAGI (reference sequence). This CDR3 has 15 residues. The ends were cut back, 6 bases at V and 8 bases at J, with 21 bases in the middle. Here the CDR3 reads CASSLVGTTRGTQYF. The CDR3 DNA reads as TGTGCCAGCAGCCTCGTGGGGACGACAAGAGGTACGCAGTATTTT.

This chain uses TRBV29-1 with TRBJ1-3; D unresolved. V was clipped by 0 bases and J by 4 bases, with 13 bases between them. The CDR3 is made up of 15 amino acids. The V gene's germline CDR1 is SQVTM and CDR2 ANQGSEA. The CDR3 coding sequence is TGCAGCGTTGAAGATCTCGTGGGAACCGGAAACACCATATATTTT. Its protein is CSVEDLVGTGNTIYF.

The J gene is TRBJ2-7, the V gene TRBV5-4, with 10 positions matching TRBD2. This CDR3 has 15 amino acids. Germline CDR1 and CDR2: SGHNT and YYREEE (reference sequence). Trimming removed 4 bases from V and 5 bases from J; junction bases left unmatched: 9. The CDR3 protein is CASSDPSGSRHEQYF. The CDR3 DNA follows: TGTGCCAGCAGCGACCCTAGCGGGAGTAGGCACGAGCAGTACTTC.

The V gene is TRBV5-1, the J gene TRBJ2-7; D might be TRBD2 (5 bases). CDR3 length: 14 amino acids. V was trimmed by 0 bases and J by 2 bases, leaving 9 bases between them. Per germline, CDR1 SGHRS and CDR2 YFSETQ. CDR3 nucleotides: TGCGCCAGCAGCTTGGGAGGGTTTACCTACGAGCAGTACTTC. Protein: CASSLGGFTYEQYF.

This chain joins TRBV3-1 (or the pseudogene TRBV3-2) and TRBJ1-1, with D possibly matching TRBD1 (5 bases). Trimming removed 1 base from V and 6 bases from J, with 15 bases in between. The CDR3 is 15 residues long. The V gene's germline CDR1 is LGHDT and CDR2 YNNKEL (reference sequence). This CDR3 is CASSQGRGGGSEAFF. DNA of the CDR3: TGTGCCAGCAGCCAAGGTCGGGGGGGAGGGTCTGAAGCTTTCTTT.

This clone was seen at least ten times. This chain links TRBV7-9 with TRBJ2-5, with 8 bases that match TRBD1. Per the germline V gene, CDR1 is SEHNR and CDR2 is FQNEAQ (reference sequence). V was clipped by 5 bases and J by 5 bases; unmatched bases: 10. CDR3 length: 15 residues. As DNA, the CDR3 is TGTGCCAGCAGCCTGATGGACAGGGCGAGCGAGACCCAGTACTTC. Translated, it gives CASSLMDRASETQYF.

The chain employs TRBV7-9 and TRBJ1-1; D gene unclear. Trimming left V 6 bases short and J 6 bases short, with 11 bases between. The CDR3 contains 12 residues. The germline V gene has CDR1 SEHNR and CDR2 FQNEAQ (reference sequence). The CDR3 coding sequence is TGTGCCAGCAGTTCGCCCGGCGCTGAAGCTTTCTTT. It codes for CASSSPGAEAFF.

The CDR3 DNA is TGTGCCAGCAGCCCCCTCAGGACTAGCGGGGTCTACACAGATACGCAGTATTTT. Protein sequence: CASSPLRTSGVYTDTQYF. This chain links TRBV5-4 with TRBJ2-3, with 12 bases lining up with TRBD2. Germline assignment: CDR1 SGHNT and CDR2 YYREEE (reference sequence). Losses at the gene ends were 4 bases for V and 2 bases for J; bases not matched to a gene: 11. The CDR3 contains 18 residues.